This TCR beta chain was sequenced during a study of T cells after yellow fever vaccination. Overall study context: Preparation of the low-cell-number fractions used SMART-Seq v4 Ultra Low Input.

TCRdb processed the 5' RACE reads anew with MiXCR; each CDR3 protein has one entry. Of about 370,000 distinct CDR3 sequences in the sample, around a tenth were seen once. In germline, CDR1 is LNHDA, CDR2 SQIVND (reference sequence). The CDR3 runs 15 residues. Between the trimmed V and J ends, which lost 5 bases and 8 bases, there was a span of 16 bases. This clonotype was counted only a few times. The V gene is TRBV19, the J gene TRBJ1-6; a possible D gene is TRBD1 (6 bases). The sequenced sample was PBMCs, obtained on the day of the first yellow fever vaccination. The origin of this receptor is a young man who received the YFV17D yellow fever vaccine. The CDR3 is CASSADSLSHSPLHF. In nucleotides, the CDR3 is TGTGCCAGTAGTGCGGACAGCTTGAGTCATTCACCCCTCCACTTT.